The 16 T cell receptor beta chains listed next were all sequenced from one sample in a study of cytomegalovirus exposure and HLA in healthy donors. With 60 Vbeta and 13 Jbeta primers, the PCR was carried out. The data were produced by immunoSEQ multiplex PCR, yet TCRdb's version contains in-frame clones alone and is incomplete. The sample includes roughly 190,000 clones, around four fifths of them seen just once. Sequenced sample: PBMCs. The origin of the receptors is a man between 35 and 55 years old in good health and CMV-seropositive.

The chain combines TRBV29-1 with TRBJ2-3; 11 bases fit TRBD2. Germline loops: CDR1 SQVTM, CDR2 ANQGSEA. The CDR3 is 14 residues long. The ends lost 5 bases at V and 3 bases at J; junction bases unmatched: 4. CDR3 protein: CSVRLAGSTDTQYF. CDR3 bases: TGCAGCGTTAGACTAGCGGGGTCAACAGATACGCAGTATTTT.

This chain uses TRBV13 with TRBJ2-5; D ambiguous. Germline values: CDR1 PRHDT, CDR2 FYEKMQ (reference sequence). V was shortened by 4 bases and J by 4 bases, with 4 bases between the two germline ends. This CDR3 is 11 amino acids long. CDR3 loop: CASSYRETQYF. As DNA, the CDR3 is TGTGCCAGCAGCTACAGAGAGACCCAGTACTTC.

The chain carries TRBV5-1 and TRBJ2-5, with TRBD1 matching over 8 bases. The CDR3 totals 14 residues. V lost 4 bases and J lost 2; bases outside the gene matches: 4. CDR1 SGHRS and CDR2 YFSETQ come from the germline V gene. The CDR3: CASSLQGAQETQYF. CDR3 in DNA: TGCGCCAGCAGCCTGCAGGGGGCACAAGAGACCCAGTACTTC.

The rearrangement uses TRBV18 and TRBJ2-5; D gene uncertain. The V gene's germline CDR1 is KGHSH and CDR2 LQKENI. The CDR3 contains 13 residues. Between the trimmed V and J ends, which lost 2 bases and 5 bases, there was a span of 9 bases. The DNA for the CDR3 is TGTGCCAGCTCACCAGGTCACGGGGAGACCCAGTACTTC. Translated: CASSPGHGETQYF.

CDR3 sequence: CASSLGTGGDYGYTF. DNA of the CDR3: TGCGCCAGCAGCCTAGGGACAGGGGGGGACTATGGCTACACCTTC. The chain joins TRBV5-1 to TRBJ1-2, with TRBD1 identical over 11 bases. The J segment lost 3 bases and the V segment lost 4 bases, leaving 5 bases of the junction unmatched. Germline assignment: CDR1 SGHRS and CDR2 YFSETQ. The CDR3 consists of 15 residues. The full variable domain, rest sourced from reference TRBV5-1 and TRBJ1-2, is KAGVTQTPRYLIKTRGQQVTLSCSPISGHRSVSWYQQTPGQGLQFLFEYFSETQRNKGNFPGRFSGRQFSNSRSEMNVSTLELGDSALYLCASSLGTGGDYGYTFGSGTRLTVV.

This chain links TRBV9 with TRBJ2-6; D perhaps matches TRBD1 (6 bases). The V and J ends lost 0 bases and 0 bases respectively, with 13 bases between them. The CDR3 contains 18 residues. From germline, CDR1 is SGDLS and CDR2 YYNGEE. The CDR3 loop reads CASSVGYRASSGANVLTF. In nucleotides, the CDR3 is TGTGCCAGCAGCGTAGGGTACAGGGCTAGCTCTGGGGCCAACGTCCTGACTTTC.

V is TRBV7-8 and J is TRBJ2-1; TRBD2 might be the D (7 bases). Germline CDR1 reads SGHVS; CDR2 reads FQNEAQ. Trimming removed 7 bases from V and 6 bases from J, with 22 bases in between. The CDR3 length is 16 residues. The CDR3 nucleotides are TGTGCCAGCACTCGCCCGCCCGGGGGGCTGGGCAATGAGCAGTTCTTC. This gives the protein CASTRPPGGLGNEQFF. The variable domain in full, with the rest retrieved from reference TRBV7-8 and TRBJ2-1, is GAGVSQSPRYKVAKRGQDVALRCDPISGHVSLFWYQQALGQGPEFLTYFQNEAQLDKSGLPSDRFFAERPEGSVSTLKIQRTQQEDSAVYLCASTRPPGGLGNEQFFGPGTRLTVL.

This sequence joins TRBV28 and TRBJ2-7; no definite D call. The CDR3 is 13 amino acids. Germline V gene sequence: CDR1 MDHEN, CDR2 SYDVKM. Between the trimmed V and J ends, which lost 6 bases and 6 bases, there was a span of 15 bases. The CDR3 bases are TGTGCCAGCAGCATGGGCGCCCTGGGCGAGCAGTACTTC. It encodes CASSMGALGEQYF.

The chain employs TRBV6-5 and TRBJ1-2, with 9 bases identical to TRBD1. The CDR3 is made up of 14 amino acids. Unmatched junction bases numbered 5, after V lost 8 bases and J lost 1 base. Germline V lookup: CDR1 MNHEY, CDR2 SVGAGI. The CDR3 loop is CASAWDRVNYGYTF. The CDR3 nucleotides are TGTGCCAGCGCTTGGGACAGGGTTAACTATGGCTACACCTTC.

V gene TRBV28 combines with J gene TRBJ2-7, with 7 bases aligning to TRBD2. Germline values: CDR1 MDHEN, CDR2 SYDVKM. V gave up 8 bases and J gave up 6 bases; unmatched junction bases: 10. This CDR3 region has 13 residues. The chain's CDR3 is CASSSGAGGEQYF. In DNA, the CDR3 is TGTGCCAGCTCGAGCGGGGCGGGCGGCGAGCAGTACTTC.

V usage is TRBV15 and J usage is TRBJ2-7; 10 bases map to TRBD2. Germline CDR1 and CDR2: LNHNV and YYDKDF (reference sequence). J was trimmed by 2 bases and V by 6 bases; bases with no gene match: 7. This CDR3 has 15 residues. Written as DNA, the CDR3 is TGTGCCACCAGTCTTGGACTAGCGGATACCTACGAGCAGTACTTC. Protein sequence: CATSLGLADTYEQYF.

V gene TRBV6-1 combines with J gene TRBJ2-4; 8 bases align to TRBD2. This CDR3 region has 14 residues. Germline lookup yields CDR1 MNHNS and CDR2 SASEGT. With 5 bases clipped from V and 7 bases from J, the junction kept 7 bases outside the gene matches. CDR3 in DNA: TGTGCCAGCAGTAACCGGGGGGGCTGGAACATTCAGTACTTC. Amino acids: CASSNRGGWNIQYF.

The chain joins TRBV7-9 to TRBJ1-2; D gene ambiguous. Trimming removed 1 base from V and 4 bases from J, with 7 bases in between. The CDR3 contains 13 residues. Germline loops: CDR1 SEHNR, CDR2 FQNEAQ (reference sequence). In DNA, the CDR3 is TGTGCCAGCAGCTTAGTGGGCAGCTATGGCTACACCTTC. Amino acids: CASSLVGSYGYTF.

V usage is TRBV12-2 and J usage is TRBJ1-1; the table's TRBD1 call for D was not verified on the DNA. TRBV12-2 is shown as a pseudogene. The CDR3 has 17 amino acids. The CDR3 DNA reads TGTGCAAGTCGCTTAGGGGGGACAGTGACGCCGAAGACTGAAGCTTTCTTT. This encodes CASRLGGTVTPKTEAFF.

The CDR3: CASSIAPLAQPQHF. The CDR3 DNA reads TGTGCCAGCAGTATTGCCCCGCTGGCTCAGCCCCAGCATTTT. The chain recombines TRBV6-5 with TRBJ1-5; D call uncertain. Between the trimmed V and J ends, which lost 5 bases and 6 bases, there was a span of 14 bases. The length of the CDR3 is 14 residues. Germline V gene data show CDR1 as MNHEY and CDR2 as SVGAGI.

V gene TRBV5-1 combines with J gene TRBJ2-1; D perhaps matches TRBD2 (6 bases). V was cut by 1 base and J by 6 bases, with 11 bases left in between. The germline gives CDR1 SGHRS, CDR2 YFSETQ. This CDR3 has 14 residues. CDR3 nucleotides: TGCGCCAGCAGCTTGTCAGTAGCGGCCAATGAGCAGTTCTTC. Translating gives CASSLSVAANEQFF.